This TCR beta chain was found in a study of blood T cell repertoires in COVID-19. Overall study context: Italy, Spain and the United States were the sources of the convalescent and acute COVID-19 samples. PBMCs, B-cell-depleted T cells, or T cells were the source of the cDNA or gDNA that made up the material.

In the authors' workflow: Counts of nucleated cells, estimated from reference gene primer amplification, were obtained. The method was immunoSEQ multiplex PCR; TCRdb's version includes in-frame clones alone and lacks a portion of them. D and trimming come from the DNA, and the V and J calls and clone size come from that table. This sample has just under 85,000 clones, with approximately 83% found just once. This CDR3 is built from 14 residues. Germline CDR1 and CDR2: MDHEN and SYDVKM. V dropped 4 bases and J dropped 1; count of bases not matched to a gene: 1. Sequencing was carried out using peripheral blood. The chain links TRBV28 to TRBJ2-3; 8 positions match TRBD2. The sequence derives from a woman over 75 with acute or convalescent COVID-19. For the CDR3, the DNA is TGTGCCAGCAGTTCCGGGGGGGGCACAGATACGCAGTATTTT. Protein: CASSSGGGTDTQYF.